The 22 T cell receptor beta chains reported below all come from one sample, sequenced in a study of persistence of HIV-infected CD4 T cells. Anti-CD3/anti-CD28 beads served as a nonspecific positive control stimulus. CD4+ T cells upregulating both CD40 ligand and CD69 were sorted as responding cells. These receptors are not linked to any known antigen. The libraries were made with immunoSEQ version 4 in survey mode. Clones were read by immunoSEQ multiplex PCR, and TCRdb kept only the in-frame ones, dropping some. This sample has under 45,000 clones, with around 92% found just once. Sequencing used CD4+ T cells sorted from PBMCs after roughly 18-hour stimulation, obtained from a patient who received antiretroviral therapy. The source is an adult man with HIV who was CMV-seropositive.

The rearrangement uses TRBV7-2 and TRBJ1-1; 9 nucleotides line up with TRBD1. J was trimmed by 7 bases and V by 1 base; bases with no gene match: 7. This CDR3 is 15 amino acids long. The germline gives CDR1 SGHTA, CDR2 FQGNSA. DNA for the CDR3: TGTGCCAGCAGCTTAGTAACCGGGACAGGGATTGAAGCTTTCTTT. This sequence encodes CASSLVTGTGIEAFF.

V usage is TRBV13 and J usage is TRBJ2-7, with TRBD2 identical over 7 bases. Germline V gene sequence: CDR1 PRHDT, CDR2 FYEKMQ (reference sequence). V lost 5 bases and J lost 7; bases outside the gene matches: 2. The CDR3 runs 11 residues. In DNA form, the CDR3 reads TGTGCCAGCAGCGGTAGCGGGGAGCAGTACTTC. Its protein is CASSGSGEQYF.

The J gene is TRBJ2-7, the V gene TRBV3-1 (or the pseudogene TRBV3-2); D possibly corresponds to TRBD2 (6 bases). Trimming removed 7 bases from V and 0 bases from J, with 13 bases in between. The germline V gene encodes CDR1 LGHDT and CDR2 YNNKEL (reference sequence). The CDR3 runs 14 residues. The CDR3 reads CASTPRDSSYEQYF. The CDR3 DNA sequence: TGTGCCAGCACCCCCCGGGACTCCTCCTACGAGCAGTACTTC.

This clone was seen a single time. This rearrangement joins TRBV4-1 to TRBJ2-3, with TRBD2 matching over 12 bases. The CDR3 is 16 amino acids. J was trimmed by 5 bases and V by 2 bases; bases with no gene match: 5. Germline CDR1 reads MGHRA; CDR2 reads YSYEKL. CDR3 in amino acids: CASSQTTSGGQDTQYF. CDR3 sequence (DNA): TGCGCCAGCAGCCAAACAACTAGCGGGGGGCAAGATACGCAGTATTTT.

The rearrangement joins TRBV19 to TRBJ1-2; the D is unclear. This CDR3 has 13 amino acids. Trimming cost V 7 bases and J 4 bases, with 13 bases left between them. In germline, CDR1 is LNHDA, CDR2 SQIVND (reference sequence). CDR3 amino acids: CASNDYEGYGYTF. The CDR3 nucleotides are TGTGCCAGTAACGACTACGAGGGCTATGGCTACACCTTC.

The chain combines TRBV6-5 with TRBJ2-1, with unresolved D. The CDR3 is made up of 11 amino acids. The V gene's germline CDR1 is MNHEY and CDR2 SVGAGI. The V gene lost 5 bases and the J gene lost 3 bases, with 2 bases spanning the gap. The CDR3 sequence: CASSNYNEQFF. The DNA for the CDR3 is TGTGCCAGCAGTAACTACAATGAGCAGTTCTTC.

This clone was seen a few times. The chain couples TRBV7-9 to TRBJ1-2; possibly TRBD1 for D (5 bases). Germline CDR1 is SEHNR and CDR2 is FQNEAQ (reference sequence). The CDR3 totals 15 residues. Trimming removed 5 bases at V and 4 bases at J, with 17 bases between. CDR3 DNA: TGTGCCAGCAGCCAATCGGGACCGACCATCTATGGCTACACCTTC. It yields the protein CASSQSGPTIYGYTF.

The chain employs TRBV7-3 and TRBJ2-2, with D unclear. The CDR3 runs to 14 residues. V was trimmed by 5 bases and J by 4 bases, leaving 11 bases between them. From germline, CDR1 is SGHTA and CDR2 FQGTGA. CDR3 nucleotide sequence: TGTGCCAGCAGCGTCGCGACAAGCACCGGGGAGCTGTTTTTT. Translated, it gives CASSVATSTGELFF. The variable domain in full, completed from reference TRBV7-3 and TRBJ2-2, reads GAGVSQTPSNKVTEKGKYVELRCDPISGHTALYWYRQSLGQGPEFLIYFQGTGAADDSGLPNDRFFAVRPEGSVSTLKIQRTERGDSAVYLCASSVATSTGELFFGEGSRLTVL.

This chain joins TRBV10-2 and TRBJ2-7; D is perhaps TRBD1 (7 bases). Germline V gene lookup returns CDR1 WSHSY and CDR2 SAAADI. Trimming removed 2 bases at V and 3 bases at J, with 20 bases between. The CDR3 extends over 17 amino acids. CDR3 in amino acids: CASSERIRRQGGYEQYF. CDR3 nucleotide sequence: TGCGCCAGCAGTGAGCGTATTAGGCGACAGGGAGGCTACGAGCAGTACTTC.

The CDR3 DNA sequence: TGTGCCAGCTCCCTTAGGGGCCCAGATTCACCCCTCCACTTT. It specifies CASSLRGPDSPLHF. This chain uses TRBV18 with TRBJ1-6; D may be TRBD1 (5 bases). V lost 6 bases, J lost 8 bases, and 14 bases lay in between. Germline CDR1 is KGHSH and CDR2 is LQKENI. CDR3 length: 14 residues.

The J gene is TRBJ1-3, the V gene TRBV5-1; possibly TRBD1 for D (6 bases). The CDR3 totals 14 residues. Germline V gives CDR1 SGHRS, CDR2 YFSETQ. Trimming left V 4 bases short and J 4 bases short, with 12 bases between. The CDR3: CASSLLDRGNTIYF. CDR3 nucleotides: TGCGCCAGCAGCCTCTTGGACAGAGGAAACACCATATATTTT.

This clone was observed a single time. The CDR3, as DNA: TGTGCCAGCAGGCCTACCCAGGGGGTGGCCTACGAGCAGTACTTC. Translation gives CASRPTQGVAYEQYF. The chain links TRBV27 to TRBJ2-7; 7 bases match TRBD1. V lost 6 bases, J lost 2 bases, and 10 bases stayed unmatched. This CDR3 has 15 amino acids. Germline assignment: CDR1 MNHEY and CDR2 SMNVEV (reference sequence).

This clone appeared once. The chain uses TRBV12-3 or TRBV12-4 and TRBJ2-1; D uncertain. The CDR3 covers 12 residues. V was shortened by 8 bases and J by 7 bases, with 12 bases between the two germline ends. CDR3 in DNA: TGTGCCAGCCTATCCCTGGGGAATGAGCAGTTCTTC. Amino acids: CASLSLGNEQFF.

CDR3 protein: CASSSTTPASMNTEAFF. DNA for the CDR3: TGTGCCAGCAGTTCTACTACCCCCGCGAGTATGAACACTGAAGCTTTCTTT. The V and J genes are TRBV6-2 or TRBV6-3 and TRBJ1-1; no clear D gene. Germline loops: CDR1 MNHEY, CDR2 SVGEGT. The CDR3 runs to 17 residues. V dropped 4 bases and J dropped 0 bases, with 18 bases sitting between them.

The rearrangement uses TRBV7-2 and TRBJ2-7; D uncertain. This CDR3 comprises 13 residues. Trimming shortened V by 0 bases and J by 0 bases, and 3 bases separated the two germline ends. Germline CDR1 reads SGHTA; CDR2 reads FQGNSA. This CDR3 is CASSLADSYEQYF. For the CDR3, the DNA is TGTGCCAGCAGCTTAGCGGACTCCTACGAGCAGTACTTC.

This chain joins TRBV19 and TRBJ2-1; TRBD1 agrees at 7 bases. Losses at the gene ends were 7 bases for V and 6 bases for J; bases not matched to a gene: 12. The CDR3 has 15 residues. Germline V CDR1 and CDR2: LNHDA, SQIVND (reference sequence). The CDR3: CASTRQGALPNEQFF. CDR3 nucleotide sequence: TGTGCCAGTACCAGACAGGGAGCGCTTCCCAATGAGCAGTTCTTC.

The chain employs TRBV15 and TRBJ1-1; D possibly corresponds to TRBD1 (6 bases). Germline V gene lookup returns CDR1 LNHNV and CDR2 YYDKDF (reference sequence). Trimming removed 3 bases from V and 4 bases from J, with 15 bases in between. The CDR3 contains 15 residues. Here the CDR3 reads CATSRRGGGGTEAFF. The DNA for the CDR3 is TGTGCCACCAGCAGGAGGGGGGGCGGGGGCACTGAAGCTTTCTTT.

The CDR3 protein is CASSPGHTSSYEQYF. CDR3 nucleotide sequence: TGTGCCAGCTCACCGGGACACACGAGCTCCTACGAGCAGTACTTC. The gene calls are TRBV18 and TRBJ2-7; tentative D call: TRBD1 (6 bases). The V end was cut by 3 bases, the J end by 0 bases, with 12 bases between. The CDR3 is 15 amino acids. Per the germline V gene, CDR1 is KGHSH and CDR2 is LQKENI.

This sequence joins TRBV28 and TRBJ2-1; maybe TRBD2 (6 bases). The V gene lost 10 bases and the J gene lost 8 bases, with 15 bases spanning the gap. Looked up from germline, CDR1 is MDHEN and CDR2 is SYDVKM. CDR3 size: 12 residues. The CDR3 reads CAISGLLDEQFF. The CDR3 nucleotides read TGTGCCATATCGGGACTCCTTGATGAGCAGTTCTTC.

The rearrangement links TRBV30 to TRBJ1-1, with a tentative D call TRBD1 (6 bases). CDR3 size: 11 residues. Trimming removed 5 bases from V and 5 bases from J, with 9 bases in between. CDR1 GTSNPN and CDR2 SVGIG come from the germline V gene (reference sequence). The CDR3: CAWGTGTEAFF. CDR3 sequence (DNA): TGTGCCTGGGGAACAGGGACTGAAGCTTTCTTT.

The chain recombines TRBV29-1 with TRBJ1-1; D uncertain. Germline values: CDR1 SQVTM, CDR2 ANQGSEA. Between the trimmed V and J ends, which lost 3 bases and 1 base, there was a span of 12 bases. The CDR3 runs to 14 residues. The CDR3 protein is CSVDGLHQNTEAFF. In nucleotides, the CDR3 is TGCAGCGTTGACGGCCTACACCAGAACACTGAAGCTTTCTTT.

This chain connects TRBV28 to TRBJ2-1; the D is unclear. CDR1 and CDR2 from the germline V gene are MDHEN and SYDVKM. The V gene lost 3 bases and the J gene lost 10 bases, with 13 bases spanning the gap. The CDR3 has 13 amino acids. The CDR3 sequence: CASSLPLLGEQFF. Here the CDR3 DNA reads TGTGCCAGCAGTTTGCCCCTTTTGGGAGAGCAGTTCTTC.